This TCR beta chain is from a study of identical twins. Trimming shortened V by 8 bases and J by 6 bases, and 14 bases separated the two germline ends. This CDR3 spans 13 amino acids. Germline V gene data show CDR1 as LNHDA and CDR2 as SQIVND (reference sequence). From the 5' RACE reads, TCRdb called clonotypes with MiXCR, one entry per CDR3 protein. The sample includes approximately 490,000 distinct CDR3 sequences, 20% to 25% of them seen just once. This sample also appeared in a second study, on yellow fever vaccine responses in identical twins.

Sequencing used CD4+ T cells sorted from blood. The chain has TRBV19 and TRBJ1-5, with TRBD1 as a possible D gene (5 bases). The sequence was obtained from a woman younger than 30 in good health. For the CDR3, the DNA is TGTGCCAGTGGCGAACAGGTGGGTCAGCCCCAGCATTTT. It is translated as CASGEQVGQPQHF.